Following are 18 T cell receptor beta chains from one sample sequenced in a study of T-cell memory formation after mild COVID-19. From the 5' RACE reads, TCRdb called clonotypes with MiXCR, one entry per CDR3 protein. The repertoire consists of roughly 320,000 distinct CDR3 sequences, with around 27% occurring once and the leading ten covering approximately 15%. Sequenced input: PBMCs or a T cell subset sorted from them (not recorded which). The source of these receptors is an adult woman who had mild COVID-19 (a few samples of this study predate the infection). Cell type and time point are not known.

V gene TRBV9 combines with J gene TRBJ2-5; 8 bases map to TRBD2. V shed 0 bases, J shed 4 bases, and the junction held 8 bases outside the gene matches. The CDR3 spans 16 residues. Germline assignment: CDR1 SGDLS and CDR2 YYNGEE. The CDR3 reads CASSVGGGGISETQYF. CDR3 in DNA: TGTGCCAGCAGCGTAGGCGGCGGGGGGATCTCAGAGACCCAGTACTTC.

The V gene is TRBV11-2, the J gene TRBJ2-1, with TRBD1 matching 7 bases. This CDR3 has 12 amino acids. Germline trimming cut 5 bases from V and 8 bases from J; bases unmatched to any gene: 3. Germline assignment: CDR1 SGHAT and CDR2 FQNNGV. The CDR3 region is CASSQGVDEQFF. CDR3 nucleotide sequence: TGTGCCAGCAGCCAGGGGGTGGATGAGCAGTTCTTC.

This clonotype was counted a few times. This chain joins TRBV5-1 and TRBJ2-5, with 7 bases aligning to TRBD1. J gave up 0 bases and V 0 bases, and 8 bases lay outside the gene matches. This CDR3 has 17 residues. The germline V gene has CDR1 SGHRS and CDR2 YFSETQ. The DNA for the CDR3 is TGCGCCAGCAGCTTGGGGCGGATCGGGACAGACCAAGAGACCCAGTACTTC. Protein sequence: CASSLGRIGTDQETQYF. Full variable domain (missing parts from reference TRBV5-1 and TRBJ2-5): KAGVTQTPRYLIKTRGQQVTLSCSPISGHRSVSWYQQTPGQGLQFLFEYFSETQRNKGNFPGRFSGRQFSNSRSEMNVSTLELGDSALYLCASSLGRIGTDQETQYFGPGTRLLVL.

This clonotype was seen ten or more times. The gene calls are TRBV7-9 and TRBJ2-1; D is possibly TRBD1 (6 bases). CDR1 SEHNR and CDR2 FQNEAQ come from the germline V gene (reference sequence). The CDR3 has 16 amino acids. V was clipped by 4 bases and J by 8 bases, with 21 bases between them. The CDR3 sequence is CASSYLGEQGNDEQFF. Written as DNA, the CDR3 is TGTGCCAGCAGCTATTTAGGGGAACAGGGCAATGATGAGCAGTTCTTC.

V is TRBV29-1 and J is TRBJ1-2, with D perhaps matching TRBD1 (6 bases). The CDR3 length is 15 residues. Between the trimmed V and J ends, which lost 2 bases and 8 bases, there was a span of 21 bases. Germline V gene data show CDR1 as SQVTM and CDR2 as ANQGSEA. The chain's CDR3 is CSVEKTTGTPLGYTF. In DNA form, the CDR3 reads TGCAGCGTTGAAAAGACCACCGGGACACCGCTGGGCTACACCTTC.

The chain uses TRBV27 and TRBJ1-2, with 10 bases lining up with TRBD1. CDR3 length equals 16 residues. V shed 5 bases, J shed 2 bases, and the junction held 8 bases outside the gene matches. CDR1 MNHEY and CDR2 SMNVEV come from the germline V gene (reference sequence). The CDR3 is CASSPRDRGQNYGYTF. The CDR3 DNA follows: TGTGCCAGCAGTCCCCGGGACAGGGGCCAAAACTATGGCTACACCTTC.

This clonotype occurred a few times. The chain uses TRBV6-2 or TRBV6-3 and TRBJ2-2; TRBD1 might be the D (6 bases). The CDR3 runs to 14 residues. CDR1 is MNHEY and CDR2 is SVGEGT in the germline V gene. The ends were cut back, 8 bases at V and 1 base at J, with 11 bases in the middle. The CDR3 DNA sequence: TGTGCCAGCGGACAGTCACTGAACACCGGGGAGCTGTTTTTT. The encoded protein is CASGQSLNTGELFF.

In its sample, this clonotype was seen a few times. CDR3 nucleotide sequence: TGTGCCAGTAGTACCGGGCCCGCCAATGAGCAGTTCTTC. Translation: CASSTGPANEQFF. V gene TRBV19 combines with J gene TRBJ2-1; no clear D gene. The CDR3 covers 13 residues. Germline CDR1 is LNHDA and CDR2 is SQIVND (reference sequence). V was pared by 4 bases and J by 6 bases, with 10 bases between.

This clonotype was counted only a few times. J is TRBJ1-1 and V is TRBV2; 7 nucleotides line up with TRBD1. Per germline, CDR1 SNHLY and CDR2 FYNNEI. V shed 4 bases, J shed 5 bases, and the junction held 10 bases outside the gene matches. The CDR3 contains 15 residues. The CDR3 reads CASSARGLQGTEAFF. The CDR3 DNA is TGTGCCAGCAGTGCAAGGGGCTTACAGGGGACTGAAGCTTTCTTT. Drawing the rest from reference TRBV2 and TRBJ1-1, the complete variable domain is EPEVTQTPSHQVTQMGQEVILRCVPISNHLYFYWYRQILGQKVEFLVSFYNNEISEKSEIFDDQFSVERPDGSNFTLKIRSTKLEDSAMYFCASSARGLQGTEAFFGQGTRLTVV.

The chain uses TRBV19 and TRBJ2-2; the match to TRBD2 covers 9 bases. The ends lost 7 bases at V and 6 bases at J; junction bases unmatched: 6. The CDR3 covers 14 residues. Germline V gives CDR1 LNHDA, CDR2 SQIVND (reference sequence). The CDR3 DNA reads TGTGCCAGTACGCGCAGCGGGGGGTCCGGGGAGCTGTTTTTT. It translates to CASTRSGGSGELFF. The whole variable domain, filled in from reference TRBV19 and TRBJ2-2, reads DGGITQSPKYLFRKEGQNVTLSCEQNLNHDAMYWYRQDPGQGLRLIYYSQIVNDFQKGDIAEGYSVSREKKESFPLTVTSAQKNPTAFYLCASTRSGGSGELFFGEGSRLTVL.

The V gene is TRBV19, the J gene TRBJ2-1; 7 bases fit TRBD1. The V gene's germline CDR1 is LNHDA and CDR2 SQIVND (reference sequence). This CDR3 is built from 14 residues. The ends lost 5 bases at V and 5 bases at J; junction bases unmatched: 6. This chain's CDR3 is CASSLTGANNEQFF. The DNA of the CDR3 is TGTGCCAGTAGTCTCACAGGGGCTAACAATGAGCAGTTCTTC.

This clonotype has a handful of counts. This chain joins TRBV7-9 and TRBJ2-2; tentative D call: TRBD2 (5 bases). Looked up from germline, CDR1 is SEHNR and CDR2 is FQNEAQ (reference sequence). This CDR3 has 14 amino acids. Deletions cut 2 bases from V and 2 bases from J, with 6 bases between. Here the CDR3 reads CASSLLANTGELFF. The CDR3 nucleotides are TGTGCCAGCAGCTTACTAGCAAACACCGGGGAGCTGTTTTTT. The full variable domain, in which reference TRBV7-9 and TRBJ2-2 provide the parts outside the CDR3, is DTGVSQNPRHKITKRGQNVTFRCDPISEHNRLYWYRQTLGQGPEFLTYFQNEAQLEKSRLLSDRFSAERPKGSFSTLEIQRTEQGDSAMYLCASSLLANTGELFFGEGSRLTVL.

V and J are TRBV7-2 and TRBJ2-3, with D possibly matching TRBD2 (7 bases). Between the trimmed V and J ends, which lost 4 bases and 3 bases, there was a span of 20 bases. The CDR3 loop spans 17 amino acids. CDR1 and CDR2 from the germline V gene are SGHTA and FQGNSA. The CDR3 nucleotides are TGTGCCAGCAGCTCCTCACGAGTCAGGGGAGGGACAGATACGCAGTATTTT. It encodes CASSSSRVRGGTDTQYF.

This clonotype appeared a few times. For the CDR3, the DNA is TGTGCCAGCAGCTTGACGGGGATGCCACCCCTCCACTTT. Amino acid sequence: CASSLTGMPPLHF. J is TRBJ1-6 and V is TRBV5-5; D gene ambiguous. Germline lookup yields CDR1 SGHKS and CDR2 YYEKEE (reference sequence). The CDR3 runs to 13 residues. Between the trimmed V and J ends, which lost 1 base and 11 bases, there was a span of 10 bases.

This rearrangement joins TRBV30 to TRBJ2-7; a possible D gene is TRBD1 (5 bases). CDR3 length: 13 amino acids. The V end was cut by 1 base, the J end by 6 bases, with 13 bases between. Per the germline V gene, CDR1 is GTSNPN and CDR2 is SVGIG (reference sequence). The CDR3 DNA sequence: TGTGCCTGGAGTGAGGGGTCATTCCGCGAGCAGTACTTC. This codes for CAWSEGSFREQYF.

This clonotype was seen a few times. CDR3 in amino acids: CSARDRGTIQETQYF. The CDR3 region has the DNA TGCAGTGCTAGAGATCGGGGGACAATCCAAGAGACCCAGTACTTC. This sequence joins TRBV20-1 and TRBJ2-5; D is possibly TRBD1 or TRBD2 (6 bases each). Trimming pared 0 bases from V and 1 base from J, leaving 12 bases between. Germline CDR1 reads DFQATT; CDR2 reads SNEGSKA (reference sequence). The CDR3 totals 15 residues.

CDR3 coding DNA: TGTGCCAGCAGTTACGCGGGGAATCAGCCCCAGCATTTT. It translates to CASSYAGNQPQHF. The chain has TRBV6-5 and TRBJ1-5; unclear D gene. CDR1 is MNHEY and CDR2 is SVGAGI in the germline V gene. The CDR3 is 13 amino acids. V was clipped by 2 bases and J by 4 bases, with 6 bases between them.

The chain has TRBV5-6 and TRBJ1-4; 7 bases fit TRBD1. The CDR3 extends over 15 amino acids. CDR1 SGHDT and CDR2 YYEEEE come from the germline V gene. V was clipped by 1 base and J by 7 bases; unmatched bases: 7. The CDR3 DNA is TGTGCCAGCAGCTTGTGGAGGGGGCAGGGTGAAAAACTGTTTTTT. Its protein is CASSLWRGQGEKLFF. Based on the CDR3 plus reference TRBV5-6 and TRBJ1-4, the full variable domain is DAGVTQSPTHLIKTRGQQVTLRCSPKSGHDTVSWYQQALGQGPQFIFQYYEEEERQRGNFPDRFSGHQFPNYSSELNVNALLLGDSALYLCASSLWRGQGEKLFFGSGTQLSVL.